A single TCR beta chain is shown here with its context. Antigen: not known. This sample also contains other DNA sequences that code for the same CDR3. Method: immunoSEQ multiplex PCR; TCRdb's copy keeps in-frame clones and lacks some. The profile covers some 1.1 million clones, with approximately 75% appearing a single time and more than 0.85% taken by the ten largest. The data derive from a study of shared clonotypes between healthy human individuals. The study, taken as a whole, reports: Few donors restricted represented genetic and exposure-history diversity. Sample collection involved blood only; tissue repertoires are likely different. Depth of sequencing was expected to influence donor clonotype sharing.

V lost 3 bases, J lost 6 bases, and 8 bases lay in between. The CDR3 has 12 residues. Looked up from germline, CDR1 is MGHDK and CDR2 is SYGVNS. This TCR was sampled from a man aged 18 to 30 in good health. Some clones in this sample may be carry-over from other donors' samples. What was sequenced was memory CD4+ T cells from PBMCs. Subset indicated: CD45RA-negative fraction. This sequence joins TRBV25-1 and TRBJ2-5, with D possibly matching TRBD2 (5 bases). For the CDR3, the DNA is TGTGCCAGCAGTGAGTCGGGGAAGACCCAGTACTTC. As protein: CASSESGKTQYF.